This TCR beta chain was found in a study of T cells after posttransplantation cyclophosphamide. Study observations and caveats: TRB overlap between skin or GI tissue T cells and blood was limited. Donor CD8+ memory clones often dominated recipient blood repertoires at later times. Recipient CMV seropositivity and CMV reactivation strongly tracked TRB clonality.

Produced via immunoSEQ multiplex PCR; TCRdb's table is partial and in-frame only. The data contain approximately 4,400 clones, 65% to 90% of them singletons. A marrow graft followed busulfan-fludarabine conditioning, with cyclophosphamide on days +3 and +4. As regards this clone: Its antigen is not identified.

From germline, CDR1 is MDHEN and CDR2 SYDVKM. Unmatched junction bases numbered 5, after V lost 5 bases and J lost 0 bases. The CDR3 runs 15 residues. Material: PBMCs, obtained 86 days after allogeneic stem cell transplant with posttransplant cyclophosphamide. The gene calls are TRBV28 and TRBJ2-3, with 7 bases identical to TRBD1. The sequence was obtained from a male patient aged 50 to 59 who received an allogeneic stem cell transplant from an unrelated donor, was CMV-positive, and had acute GVHD only. Some of these T cells may belong to the graft donor. CDR3 bases: TGTGCCAGCAGTGCCGGGACAGCTAGCACAGATACGCAGTATTTT. Its translation is CASSAGTASTDTQYF.